This entry is about one T cell receptor (beta chain). Its target is not known. The sample originates from a study of OX40 agonist ivuxolimab in advanced cancers. Study at large: Every 2 weeks, ivuxolimab was infused into the patients intravenously at between 0.01 and 10 mg/kg. Of the participants, approximately 36% had some prior anti-PD-1, anti-PD-L1 or anti-CTLA-4 therapy, which was allowed. Overall study findings and caveats: Patients with a partial response at 0.1-3.0 mg/kg had among the lowest clonal expansion.

The repertoire was sequenced with immunoSEQ multiplex PCR; TCRdb's copy has only in-frame clones and lacks some. This table holds some 80,000 clones, roughly 83% found once. The material sequenced was CD4+ or CD8+ T cells sorted from blood, taken in a trial of the OX40 agonist ivuxolimab. The TCR was taken from an adult with an advanced solid tumor such as melanoma, head and neck, liver or kidney cancer.

In DNA, the CDR3 is TGTGCCAGCAGTTATGGGGGCGCAGCGACTGAAGCTTTCTTT. Encoded protein: CASSYGGAATEAFF. The chain recombines TRBV6-5 with TRBJ1-1; perhaps TRBD1 as D (6 bases). V was pared by 3 bases and J by 5 bases, with 13 bases between. The CDR3 covers 14 residues. The germline CDR1 and CDR2 sequences are MNHEY and SVGAGI.